A selection of T cell receptor beta chains follows, all from one sample in a study of shared clonotypes between healthy human individuals. Clones were read by immunoSEQ multiplex PCR, and TCRdb kept only the in-frame ones, dropping some. The sample yields around 2.5 million clones, approximately 93% seen once. Specimen: naive CD4+ T cells from PBMCs. The source of these receptors is a man aged 18 to 35 in good health. Some clones in this sample may be carry-over from other donors' samples. Each CDR3 is given with its conserved first and last residue. D genes are given only for firm matches. Part of the rows lack a size; the others show once, few, many or a class for expanded clones.

>TRBJ2-2|TRBV7-9|NA|NA
CASSLGNWDTGELFF
TGTGCCAGCAGCTTAGGGAATTGGGACACCGGGGAGCTGTTTTTT
>TRBJ2-1|TRBV5-4|NA|TRBD2
CASSAGLAGKNYNEQFF
TGTGCCAGCAGCGCCGGACTAGCGGGAAAAAACTACAATGAGCAGTTCTTC
>TRBJ2-1|TRBV5-1|NA|NA
CASSLTTGYRNEQFF
TGCGCCAGCAGCTTGACCACAGGGTATAGGAATGAGCAGTTCTTC
>TRBJ2-7|TRBV19|NA|TRBD2
CASSGRTSGSPNYEQYF
TGTGCCAGTAGTGGACGGACTAGCGGGAGCCCCAACTACGAGCAGTACTTC
>TRBJ2-1|TRBV5-6|once|NA
CASSLRLRRLEEFF
TGTGCCAGCAGCTTGAGGTTGAGAAGATTAGAGGAGTTCTTC
>TRBJ1-2|TRBV27|NA|NA
CASSLPGRYFNGYTF
TGTGCCAGCAGTTTGCCGGGACGCTACTTTAATGGCTACACCTTC
>TRBJ2-1|TRBV5-1|NA|NA
CASSQTMSAGEQFF
TGCGCCAGCAGCCAAACTATGAGCGCGGGTGAGCAGTTCTTC
>TRBJ2-2|TRBV7-3|once|NA
CASRTIFTGELFF
TGTGCCAGCCGGACCATATTTACCGGGGAGCTGTTTTTT
>TRBJ1-1|TRBV4-1|NA|NA
CASSQRMILPDNTEAFF
TGCGCCAGCAGCCAGCGAATGATACTCCCAGACAACACTGAAGCTTTCTTT
>TRBJ2-7|TRBV5-1|NA|NA
CASSLGGREGYEQYF
TGCGCCAGCAGCTTGGGGGGTAGAGAGGGCTACGAGCAGTACTTC
>TRBJ2-7|TRBV19|NA|TRBD2
CASSSWTSGEQYF
TGTGCCAGTAGTTCCTGGACTAGCGGTGAGCAGTACTTC
>TRBJ2-1|TRBV2|NA|TRBD1
CASSEGQGKKNEQFF
TGTGCCAGCAGCGAGGGACAGGGGAAGAAGAATGAGCAGTTCTTC
>TRBJ2-3|TRBV7-3|NA|TRBD2
CASSLLAGEADTQYF
TGTGCCAGCAGCTTACTAGCGGGAGAGGCAGATACGCAGTATTTT
>TRBJ2-4|TRBV18|NA|NA
CASSPRVTWDIQYF
TGTGCCAGCTCACCACGGGTAACATGGGACATTCAGTACTTC
>TRBJ2-1|TRBV9|once|TRBD2
CASSATSGSHNEQFF
TGTGCCAGCAGCGCGACTAGCGGGAGCCACAATGAGCAGTTCTTC
>TRBJ2-5|TRBV7-9|once|NA
CASSPRLTDGTQYF
TGTGCCAGCAGCCCCCGCCTGACGGACGGGACCCAGTACTTC
>TRBJ1-1|TRBV6-1|NA|NA
CASRAFPSSTEAFF
TGTGCCAGCAGGGCCTTCCCTTCAAGCACTGAAGCTTTCTTT
>TRBJ2-2|TRBV10-2|NA|TRBD1
CASSDPGQGPPGELFF
TGCGCCAGCAGTGACCCGGGACAGGGCCCGCCCGGGGAGCTGTTTTTT
>TRBJ2-2|TRBV5-6|NA|NA
CASSPGGSPGELFF
TGTGCCAGCAGCCCTGGGGGTAGCCCCGGGGAGCTGTTTTTT
>TRBJ2-3|TRBV7-2|NA|TRBD2
CASSRGLAGITDTQYF
TGTGCCAGCAGCCGGGGGCTAGCGGGGATCACAGATACGCAGTATTTT
>TRBJ1-5|TRBV10-3|NA|NA
CAISALKGGSNQPQHF
TGTGCCATCAGTGCCCTCAAGGGGGGTAGCAATCAGCCCCAGCATTTT
>TRBJ1-5|TRBV5-8|NA|TRBD1
CASSLAGQVLYSNQPQHF
TGTGCCAGCAGCTTGGCGGGACAGGTACTCTATAGCAATCAGCCCCAGCATTTT
>TRBJ2-2|TRBV7-8|NA|NA
CAGRRENTGELFF
TGTGCCGGCCGGAGGGAAAACACCGGGGAGCTGTTTTTT
>TRBJ2-7|TRBV10-3|NA|TRBD1
CAISPLDRNSYEQYF
TGTGCCATCAGTCCCTTGGACAGGAACTCCTACGAGCAGTACTTC
>TRBJ2-2|TRBV2|NA|TRBD2
CASSVAGPGFAGELFF
TGTGCCAGCAGTGTAGCGGGGCCGGGGTTCGCCGGGGAGCTGTTTTTT
>TRBJ1-5|TRBV15|NA|NA
CATSFRDGYNQPQHF
TGTGCCACCAGCTTCCGGGACGGATACAATCAGCCCCAGCATTTT
>TRBJ2-3|TRBV5-1|NA|NA
CASSLFRLTDTQYF
TGCGCCAGCAGCTTGTTCCGACTCACAGATACGCAGTATTTT
>TRBJ1-4|TRBV28|NA|NA
CASSPRVGGKLFF
TGTGCCAGCAGTCCCCGGGTGGGGGGAAAACTGTTTTTT
>TRBJ2-5|TRBV18|NA|NA
CASSPPGRTQETQYF
TGTGCCAGCTCTCCACCGGGACGAACGCAAGAGACCCAGTACTTC
>TRBJ2-5|TRBV19|NA|TRBD2
CASSMMATSGRAEETQYF
TGTGCCAGTAGTATGATGGCAACTAGCGGGAGGGCCGAGGAGACCCAGTACTTC
>TRBJ2-7|TRBV7-2|NA|TRBD1
CASSSQRGTAGYEQYF
TGTGCCAGCAGCTCTCAACGAGGGACAGCCGGCTACGAGCAGTACTTC
>TRBJ2-5|TRBV5-1|NA|NA
CASSLIAGIGQETQYF
TGCGCCAGCAGCTTGATCGCCGGGATTGGACAAGAGACCCAGTACTTC
>TRBJ1-3|TRBV9|NA|NA
CASSVVDVPGNTIYF
TGTGCCAGCAGCGTAGTTGACGTTCCCGGAAACACCATATATTTT
>TRBJ1-1|TRBV28|NA|NA
CASSPQDSLNTEAFF
TGTGCCAGCAGTCCCCAGGACAGCCTGAACACTGAAGCTTTCTTT
>TRBJ2-3|TRBV4-3|NA|TRBD2
CASSQEGSGRSTDTQYF
TGCGCCAGCAGCCAAGAAGGTAGCGGGAGATCTACAGATACGCAGTATTTT
>TRBJ2-7|TRBV19|NA|TRBD2
CASSTWTSGRYEQYF
TGTGCCAGTAGTACCTGGACTAGCGGGAGGTACGAGCAGTACTTC
>TRBJ2-6|TRBV30|NA|NA
CAWSQDSGANVLTF
TGTGCCTGGAGCCAGGACTCTGGGGCCAACGTCCTGACTTTC
>TRBJ1-5|TRBV19|NA|NA
CASSMSRGQPQHF
TGTGCCAGTAGTATGTCCAGGGGTCAGCCCCAGCATTTT
>TRBJ2-3|TRBV5-1|once|NA
CASRISSPRSPDTQYF
TGCGCCAGCAGGATCTCTAGCCCCCGTTCCCCCGATACGCAGTATTTT
>TRBJ2-5|TRBV5-1|NA|TRBD2
CASSQSPSIAGARETQYF
TGCGCCAGCAGCCAATCCCCTTCAATAGCGGGAGCGCGAGAGACCCAGTACTTC
>TRBJ2-7|TRBV6-5|NA|NA
CASSSTSGEQYF
TGTGCCAGCAGTTCTACCTCCGGGGAGCAGTACTTC
>TRBJ2-7|TRBV7-3|once|TRBD2
CASSLNPPSSGGRSYEQYF
TGTGCCAGCAGCTTAAACCCCCCATCTAGCGGTGGAAGGTCCTACGAGCAGTACTTC
>TRBJ2-2|TRBV5-1|NA|NA
CASSWLADTGELFF
TGCGCCAGCAGCTGGCTGGCGGACACCGGGGAGCTGTTTTTT
>TRBJ2-1|TRBV9|NA|TRBD2
CASSPLAGGPVEQFF
TGTGCCAGCAGCCCACTAGCGGGAGGGCCCGTTGAGCAGTTCTTC
>TRBJ2-4|TRBV15|once|TRBD1
CATSTGTVLSIQYF
TGTGCCACCAGCACCGGGACAGTCCTCTCCATTCAGTACTTC
>TRBJ2-1|TRBV7-9|once|TRBD2
CASSLRASGSGNEQFF
TGTGCCAGCAGCTTAAGGGCTAGCGGGAGTGGGAATGAGCAGTTCTTC
>TRBJ1-5|TRBV28|NA|NA
CASSLLGPSNQPQHF
TGTGCCAGCAGTTTATTAGGGCCTAGCAATCAGCCCCAGCATTTT
>TRBJ2-1|TRBV28|NA|NA
CASSYGRSYNEQFF
TGTGCCAGCAGTTACGGGAGATCCTACAATGAGCAGTTCTTC
>TRBJ2-2|TRBV5-1|NA|TRBD2
CASSLTALAGGSGELFF
TGCGCCAGCAGCTTGACGGCCCTCGCGGGAGGGTCCGGGGAGCTGTTTTTT
>TRBJ2-3|TRBV18|NA|NA
CASSPPGTDTQYF
TGTGCCAGCTCACCCCCAGGAACAGATACGCAGTATTTT
>TRBJ1-5|TRBV6-1|once|TRBD1
CASTERGHYQPQHF
TGTGCCAGCACTGAGAGGGGGCATTATCAGCCCCAGCATTTT
>TRBJ2-5|TRBV11-3|few|TRBD1
CASSLAAGGWETQYF
TGTGCCAGCAGCTTAGCGGCAGGGGGCTGGGAGACCCAGTACTTC
>TRBJ1-1|TRBV2|NA|NA
CASSPNLGGDGEAFF
TGTGCCAGCAGCCCAAACCTAGGGGGGGACGGTGAAGCTTTCTTT
>TRBJ2-5|TRBV18|NA|TRBD1
CASSPQLQGAKETQYF
TGTGCCAGCTCCCCTCAGCTCCAGGGGGCCAAGGAGACCCAGTACTTC
>TRBJ2-7|TRBV5-1|NA|TRBD2
CASSFGLGVEQYF
TGCGCCAGCAGCTTTGGACTAGGGGTCGAGCAGTACTTC